This T cell receptor (beta chain) was sequenced during a study of human T cells and chemical hapten exposure. Study-level background: After 6 days, upper back 0.01% DPC patch tests were scored.

TCRdb re-derived calls from the RACE reads in MiXCR, one entry per CDR3 protein. The table lists tens of thousands of distinct CDR3 sequences, 9.6% of them singletons. The germline gives CDR1 SGHDN, CDR2 FVKESK. Trimming stripped 1 base from V and 4 bases from J, with 5 bases between. The CDR3 contains 13 residues. Study-level findings and limits: Sensitization with DPC brought no change to TCRs above 1 in 1000 in frequency.

This clonotype has ten or more counts. Its antigen is not known. The time point was: pre-sensitization, week 0. Sample treatment: therapeutic diphenylcyclopropenone sensitization with weekly scalp DPC. The study extracted total RNA from unfractionated whole blood. Here the sequenced sample was whole blood, taken in connection with sensitization to the hapten diphenylcyclopropenone (DPC). The J gene is TRBJ1-5, the V gene TRBV14; D is undetermined. This TCR derives from a woman in her 30s with alopecia areata. Some clones in this sample may be carry-over from other donors' samples. Here the CDR3 reads CASSQGRNQPQHF. CDR3 nucleotides: TGTGCCAGCAGCCAAGGTAGGAATCAGCCCCAGCATTTT.